This T cell receptor beta chain was captured in a study of beta chain features in type 1 diabetes. Study summary: Across the samples, approximately 110,000,000 sorted cells were examined in total. General study findings and limits: Although PCR might favor shorter templates, it would do so equally in patients and controls. Shortening of TCRB CDR3s, moderate but significant, appeared in all four CD4+ subsets of Type 1 diabetes patients.

About this clone itself: As yet, its antigen is unknown.

The sequenced template was cDNA made from the entire isolated RNA. Only in-frame clones appear in the TCRdb table, and some are missing; sequencing was by immunoSEQ multiplex PCR. The profile shows around 500,000 clones, about an eighth of them singletons. Germline lookup yields CDR1 MNHEY and CDR2 SMNVEV (reference sequence). This CDR3 has 14 amino acids. J lost 2 bases, V lost 6 bases, and 4 bases had no gene match. Material: naive CD4+ T cells from blood. The chain couples TRBV27 to TRBJ2-7; the match to TRBD2 covers 10 bases. This clonotype originated in a woman in her late teens or twenties in good health. The chain's CDR3 is CASSRLAGAYEQYF. CDR3 in DNA: TGTGCCAGCAGCCGACTAGCGGGCGCCTACGAGCAGTACTTC.